The 26 T cell receptor beta chains presented below share a single source sample, sequenced in a study of T cell repertoires in cytomegalovirus infection (dated by TCRdb to the late 2010s). Sequencing used an Illumina HiSeq 1500. The public reads were reanalyzed by TCRdb: fastp trimming at Q25, MiXCR alignment, in-frame beta chains only. Rows with one shared CDR3 protein collapse into an entry with the most common genes and DNA. Recorded for this sample are under 600,000 distinct CDR3 sequences; 15% to 20% of them occurred a single time. More than 20% of the sample is held by the ten biggest clonotypes. The sample taken for sequencing was CD8+ T cells from PBMCs. The receptors shown here come from a human donor in good health (CMV status not recorded). Some clones in this sample may be carry-over from other donors' samples.

The V call is TRBV6-5, the J call TRBJ2-7; TRBD1 agrees at 8 bases. From germline, CDR1 is MNHEY and CDR2 SVGAGI. This CDR3 is built from 16 residues. The trim removed 3 bases at V and 6 bases at J, leaving 13 bases unmatched. The CDR3 DNA reads TGTGCCAGCAGTTATCCGGCTGGACAGGGTACCTCCGAGCAGTACTTC. It encodes CASSYPAGQGTSEQYF.

The V gene is TRBV12-3 or TRBV12-4, the J gene TRBJ2-1; 15 nucleotides align to TRBD2. After removal of 5 bases from V and 7 bases from J, the junction contained 6 bases not matched to a gene. The CDR3 runs 16 residues. The CDR3 reads CASSPGLAGGTNEQFF. Here the CDR3 DNA reads TGTGCCAGCAGTCCGGGACTAGCGGGGGGAACGAATGAGCAGTTCTTC.

This clonotype has at least ten counts. V usage is TRBV12-3 or TRBV12-4 and J usage is TRBJ1-2; D is uncertain. This CDR3 is 13 amino acids long. V dropped 1 base and J dropped 4 bases, with 7 bases sitting between them. The DNA of the CDR3 is TGTGCCAGCAGTTTAGGCAGCTTCTATGGCTACACCTTC. Residues: CASSLGSFYGYTF.

There are many counts of this clonotype. The chain has TRBV7-3 and TRBJ1-5; 8 bases are a match to TRBD1. The germline CDR1 and CDR2 sequences are SGHTA and FQGTGA. The CDR3 sequence is 17 residues long. The J segment lost 8 bases and the V segment lost 8 bases, leaving 20 bases of the junction unmatched. DNA for the CDR3: TGTGCCAGCCCCGACTCCCCGCGGACAGGGAGGGAAAAGCCCCAGCATTTT. This gives the protein CASPDSPRTGREKPQHF.

This clonotype was detected ten times or more. V and J are TRBV20-1 and TRBJ2-7; 7 bases agree with TRBD1. Germline CDR1 DFQATT, CDR2 SNEGSKA (reference sequence). The CDR3 is made up of 16 amino acids. The trim removed 3 bases at V and 0 bases at J, leaving 11 bases unmatched. CDR3 residues: CSASVLETGSSYEQYF. CDR3 bases: TGCAGTGCTAGCGTGTTAGAGACAGGGAGCTCCTACGAGCAGTACTTC.

This chain uses TRBV20-1 with TRBJ2-5, with TRBD2 as a possible D gene (6 bases). CDR1 and CDR2 from the germline V gene are DFQATT and SNEGSKA (reference sequence). The CDR3 is 14 amino acids. Trimming left V 5 bases short and J 2 bases short, with 15 bases between. The CDR3 nucleotides are TGCAGTGCTCGGGAGAGGCTATCGCAAGAGACCCAGTACTTC. This encodes CSARERLSQETQYF.

The gene calls are TRBV5-1 and TRBJ2-7; 8 bases are shared with TRBD2. The CDR3 extends over 13 amino acids. The germline gives CDR1 SGHRS, CDR2 YFSETQ. Losses at the gene ends were 4 bases for V and 6 bases for J; bases not matched to a gene: 6. The CDR3, as DNA: TGCGCCAGCAGCCTGGGACTAGAGGGCGAGCAGTACTTC. This encodes CASSLGLEGEQYF.

There are many counts of this clonotype. The gene calls are TRBV27 and TRBJ1-5; the D gene is possibly TRBD1 (6 bases). The CDR3 length is 13 residues. Trimming took 5 bases from V and 7 from J, leaving 12 bases between them. Per the germline V gene, CDR1 is MNHEY and CDR2 is SMNVEV (reference sequence). The CDR3 bases are TGTGCCAGCAGTCTCTACAGGGACCAGCCCCAGCATTTT. It specifies CASSLYRDQPQHF.

V gene TRBV29-1 combines with J gene TRBJ1-3; TRBD1 aligns across 11 bases. CDR3 length equals 15 residues. Germline V gene lookup returns CDR1 SQVTM and CDR2 ANQGSEA. V lost 2 bases and J lost 3; bases outside the gene matches: 3. CDR3 nucleotides: TGCAGCGTTGAAATGGACAGGGGGCTTGGAAACACCATATATTTT. It translates to CSVEMDRGLGNTIYF. The full variable domain, with the rest looked up from reference TRBV29-1 and TRBJ1-3, is SAVISQKPSRDICQRGTSLTIQCQVDSQVTMMFWYRQQPGQSLTLIATANQGSEATYESGFVIDKFPISRPNLTFSTLTVSNMSPEDSSIYLCSVEMDRGLGNTIYFGEGSWLTVV.

This clonotype was recorded a few times. The chain couples TRBV20-1 to TRBJ2-7, with TRBD1 identical over 7 bases. CDR3 length equals 13 residues. The germline CDR1 and CDR2 sequences are DFQATT and SNEGSKA (reference sequence). The V gene end was trimmed by 2 bases and the J gene end by 3 bases; junction bases not matched to a gene: 4. DNA for the CDR3: TGCAGTGCTAGACCTGGACAGGACTACGAGCAGTACTTC. Translated, it gives CSARPGQDYEQYF.

In regard to this clonotype: A much bigger clone sits one base away, suggesting this may be a read error. The chain employs TRBV24-1 and TRBJ2-3, with D perhaps matching TRBD2 (7 bases). The CDR3 is made up of 18 amino acids. Germline V gene sequence: CDR1 KGHDR, CDR2 SFDVKD. The CDR3 sequence is CATSEGVRGAWATDTQCF. As DNA, the CDR3 is TGTGCCACCAGTGAAGGGGTTCGGGGGGCTTGGGCCACAGATACGCAGTGTTTT.

The table lists this clonotype with many counts. V and J are TRBV6-1 and TRBJ1-2; a weak D match, TRBD1 (5 bases). CDR1 is MNHNS and CDR2 is SASEGT in the germline V gene. The V and J ends lost 7 bases and 6 bases respectively, with 15 bases between them. This CDR3 has 13 residues. CDR3 in amino acids: CASNTGTDNGYTF. CDR3 DNA: TGTGCCAGCAATACCGGGACGGATAATGGCTACACCTTC.

This clonotype was recorded many times. J is TRBJ2-1 and V is TRBV7-3, with TRBD1 identical over 12 bases. V shed 5 bases and J 5 bases; nucleotides not matched to a gene: 13. Looked up from germline, CDR1 is SGHTA and CDR2 is FQGTGA. This CDR3 contains 18 residues. The DNA of the CDR3 is TGTGCCAGCAGCCCCCTAACGGGACAGGGGGCGAGGGACAATGAGCAGTTCTTC. Translating it yields CASSPLTGQGARDNEQFF.

This clonotype showed up just a few times. The gene calls are TRBV7-9 and TRBJ1-3; D might be TRBD1 (6 bases). Germline V gene lookup returns CDR1 SEHNR and CDR2 FQNEAQ (reference sequence). The CDR3 sequence is 15 residues long. The ends were cut back, 5 bases at V and 2 bases at J, with 13 bases in the middle. The CDR3 bases are TGTGCCAGCAGCGCCCCGAGGGGGGCTGGAAACACCATATATTTT. Protein sequence: CASSAPRGAGNTIYF.

The table lists this clonotype with a few counts. The chain joins TRBV12-3 or TRBV12-4 to TRBJ1-2, with unresolved D. The CDR3 extends over 13 amino acids. The V end lost 1 base, the J end lost 6 bases, and 9 bases lay between the germline ends. The CDR3 DNA sequence: TGTGCCAGCAGTTTAGTCCGGGTGGATGGCTACACCTTC. It specifies CASSLVRVDGYTF.

This clonotype was picked up many times. The chain uses TRBV19 and TRBJ2-7, with D unclear. This CDR3 contains 12 residues. Germline V CDR1 and CDR2: LNHDA, SQIVND (reference sequence). V was clipped by 5 bases and J by 7 bases, with 12 bases between them. CDR3 residues: CASSSMNREQYF. CDR3 DNA sequence: TGTGCCAGTAGTTCGATGAACCGGGAGCAGTACTTC.

This clonotype was seen repeatedly, ten times or more. The chain has TRBV27 and TRBJ1-1; D is possibly TRBD1 (6 bases). The CDR3 extends over 14 amino acids. Trimming removed 5 bases from V and 1 base from J, with 11 bases in between. Looked up from germline, CDR1 is MNHEY and CDR2 is SMNVEV (reference sequence). The CDR3 region has the DNA TGTGCCAGCAGTACGCGGACAGCGAACACTGAAGCTTTCTTT. This codes for CASSTRTANTEAFF.

This clonotype occurred many times. Here the CDR3 DNA reads TGTGCCAGCAGCTTAGAGGGTAGCGGGAGAGGGAATGAGCAGTTCTTC. Protein: CASSLEGSGRGNEQFF. The V and J genes are TRBV7-9 and TRBJ2-1; 9 bases align to TRBD2. From germline, CDR1 is SEHNR and CDR2 FQNEAQ (reference sequence). The CDR3 is made up of 16 amino acids. V shed 1 base, J shed 7 bases, and the junction held 8 bases outside the gene matches.

This chain links TRBV7-8 with TRBJ2-7; 8 nucleotides match TRBD2. Looked up from germline, CDR1 is SGHVS and CDR2 is FQNEAQ. The CDR3 has 11 amino acids. V shed 7 bases and J 6 bases; nucleotides not matched to a gene: 2. CDR3 region: CASISGTEQYF. In DNA form, the CDR3 reads TGTGCCAGCATTAGCGGGACCGAGCAGTACTTC.

This clonotype was picked up a small number of times. The junction and the germline gene differ at one end; a read error may be behind it. The V gene is TRBV23-1, the J gene TRBJ2-7; D is perhaps TRBD1 or TRBD2 (5 bases each). TRBV23-1 is an ORF, with its function uncertain. This CDR3 spans 9 amino acids. The CDR3 is CASIGTTQF. CDR3 nucleotides: TGCGCCAGCATTGGGACCACTCAGTTC.

This clonotype has just a few counts. J is TRBJ2-7 and V is TRBV5-6; 9 positions agree with TRBD1. Germline V gene lookup returns CDR1 SGHDT and CDR2 YYEEEE. The ends lost 6 bases at V and 3 bases at J; junction bases unmatched: 16. The CDR3 has 17 residues. Written as DNA, the CDR3 is TGTGCCAGCACCGTATACGCGGGACAGGGAGTATTCTACGAGCAGTACTTC. This codes for CASTVYAGQGVFYEQYF.

The rearrangement uses TRBV28 and TRBJ2-7; TRBD2 aligns across 10 bases. Per the germline V gene, CDR1 is MDHEN and CDR2 is SYDVKM. V gave up 5 bases and J gave up 4 bases; unmatched junction bases: 8. The CDR3 length is 15 residues. The CDR3 DNA reads TGTGCCAGCAGTCTAGGAGCGGGAGGGGAGTACGAGCAGTACTTC. The encoded protein is CASSLGAGGEYEQYF.

Points on this clonotype: One junction end disagrees with the germline gene, perhaps due to a read error. The chain uses TRBV2 and TRBJ1-6, with a possible D match to TRBD1 (5 bases). Per the germline V gene, CDR1 is SNHLY and CDR2 is FYNNEI. The CDR3 has 16 residues. The DNA for the CDR3 is TGTGTCAGCAGTGGGGAGGGCAGTCGGACATCGTCACCCCTCCACTTT. Amino acids: CVSSGEGSRTSSPLHF.

This clonotype was found many times. V is TRBV28 and J is TRBJ2-1; tentative D call: TRBD2 (7 bases). The ends were cut back, 10 bases at V and 3 bases at J, with 16 bases in the middle. The CDR3 spans 14 residues. Germline CDR1 and CDR2: MDHEN and SYDVKM. The CDR3 DNA sequence: TGTGCCACGGAGGGGGGGAGTGACTACAATGAGCAGTTCTTC. The encoded protein is CATEGGSDYNEQFF.

A word on this clonotype: This may be a read error, as it is one base from a much larger clone. This chain's CDR3 is CDSSPTLRSGYTF. The DNA of the CDR3 is TGTGACAGCAGTCCCACGTTAAGGAGTGGCTACACCTTC. The chain joins TRBV12-3 or TRBV12-4 to TRBJ1-2; D is ambiguous. This CDR3 is built from 13 residues.

This clonotype was picked up many times. This chain joins TRBV7-6 and TRBJ1-5, with 9 bases lining up with TRBD1. J gave up 7 bases and V 6 bases, and 10 bases lay outside the gene matches. Germline values: CDR1 SGHVS, CDR2 FNYEAQ. The CDR3 loop spans 15 amino acids. The CDR3 DNA is TGTGCCAGCAGAATGACAGGGGGAGGAAAACAGCCCCAGCATTTT. Its translation is CASRMTGGGKQPQHF.